Here is one T cell receptor beta chain with its context. Its antigen is currently unknown. The sample is drawn from a study of T cell responses to AZD1222 COVID-19 vaccine. Study-wide findings and caveats: Among vaccine-associated CD4 TCRs, coverage spanned spike, with dominance at 160-218 and 743-854. Receipt of two AZD1222 doses was followed by a rise in Spike-specific TCR breadth and depth.

Germline values: CDR1 MNHEY, CDR2 SMNVEV (reference sequence). V lost 4 bases to trimming and J lost 2 bases; unmatched junction nucleotides: 3. CDR3 length equals 14 residues. Using immunoSEQ multiplex PCR, the repertoire was profiled, and TCRdb retains in-frame clones only, with some absent. The sample records 95,000 to 110,000 clones, 90% being singletons. The chain combines TRBV27 with TRBJ2-7, with 9 bases lining up with TRBD1. The material sequenced was peripheral blood, taken on day 0 of AZD1222 vaccination. This clonotype was sampled from an adult in good health. This CDR3 is CASSSGQGPYEQYF. In DNA form, the CDR3 reads TGTGCCAGCAGTTCGGGACAGGGCCCCTACGAGCAGTACTTC.